This T cell receptor beta chain comes out of a study of blood T cell repertoires in COVID-19 (dated by TCRdb to the early 2020s). As for the study more broadly: Collaborator samples came from the United States, Italy and Spain and covered acute and convalescent phases of COVID-19. The material from the prospective study consisted of cDNA or gDNA derived from T cells, B-cell-depleted T cells, or PBMCs. The dataset comprised deeply sampled blood TCRbeta repertoires from subjects exposed to, actively infected with, or recovered from COVID-19. The repertoires were released in a freely available public database intended as a resource for research on the immune response to SARS-CoV-2. The samples were drawn from two sources: the first 160 participants of the ongoing ImmuneRACE study, and approximately 1,300 subjects contributed by 6 global collaborators. A de-identified subject ID, COVID-19 status, age in years and sex were almost always included in the sample metadata. Where available, HLA class I and class II types were taken from metadata supplied by the sample provider and were not determined by assay-based typing. Results the study describes overall, beyond this receptor: How much clinical and demographic metadata was included differed by source and by participant, and the metadata was provided uncurated.

TCRbeta CDR3 regions were amplified from genomic DNA by means of the immunoSEQ Assay, a bias-controlled multiplex PCR. As for how the authors treated the data: Nucleated cell counts per sample were estimated from amplification of reference gene primers within the assay. Sequence reads were collapsed and filtered to measure the absolute abundance of every unique TCRbeta CDR3 rearrangement. For each sample, productive Simpson clonality was calculated as the square root of Simpson's diversity index across productive rearrangements. This immuneACCESS table, as held by TCRdb, lists in-frame sequences with V and J called but not all clones. Of the missing ones, under half trace to an unresolved V gene in checked studies; the others have no known cause. For V, J and clone size, that table is used; D and trimming come from the DNA. This sample is represented by 200,000 to 250,000 clones; approximately 83% of them were singletons. The leading ten clones occupy approximately 3% of the sample.

This clone was recorded only once. Which antigen it targets is not known. Per-base quality was not reported, and no clone a single base away is much larger than it. A second Seattle source provided samples from volunteer blood donors who had recovered from COVID-19. Whole blood was collected in K2EDTA tubes by collaborating institutions according to the institutions' own protocols. Collaborator samples were shipped for TCRbeta analysis as frozen whole blood, isolated PBMCs, or DNA extracted from either sample type. The CDR3 starts with the cysteine, ends with the phenylalanine, and has 12 residues. Just CDR3 DNA is preserved here, 36 bases in frame from base 1. At the junction V is shortened by 9 bases and J by 9 bases, with 13 bases in between. CDR1 KGHDR and CDR2 SFDVKD were looked up in the germline V gene.

Sequenced material: peripheral blood. The rearranged chain carries TRBV24-1 and TRBJ1-4; the D segment could be TRBD1, given 6 matching bases. This TCR came from a woman in her twenties or thirties who had recovered from COVID-19. The CDR3 loop reads CATDRKGKKLFF. The DNA sequence is given as TGTGCCACCGACAGGAAGGGGAAAAAACTGTTTTTT.